These T cell receptor beta chains were read from a single sample in a study of blood T cell repertoires in COVID-19. The method was immunoSEQ multiplex PCR; TCRdb's version includes in-frame clones alone and lacks a portion of them. The sample yields over 150,000 clones, 70% to 90% seen once. The material sequenced was peripheral blood. Receptors originate from an elderly woman with COVID-19, enrolled during active disease. Both conserved end residues are part of each CDR3.

j_call | v_call | cdr3_aa
TRBJ2-7 | TRBV4-3 | CASSPSTALATPYEQYF
TRBJ1-6 | TRBV9 | CASSGLGDRGSPLHF
TRBJ2-7 | TRBV7-2 | CASSQDRVGYEQYF
TRBJ1-1 | TRBV28 | CASQGPGNTEAFF
TRBJ2-1 | TRBV19 | CASSITRQGYEQFF
TRBJ2-7 | TRBV4-3 | CASSQERGNYEQYF
TRBJ2-7 | TRBV6-5 | CASSRGTGYHEQYF
TRBJ1-4 | TRBV19 | CASSSLAATNEKLFF
TRBJ1-2 | TRBV6-5 | CASSFYRDRSNYGYTF
TRBJ1-1 | TRBV19 | CASSILNSRGTEAFF
TRBJ1-1 | TRBV7-2 | CASSLQVVSEGTEAFF
TRBJ2-7 | TRBV11-2 | CASSFPGFPYEQYF
TRBJ1-2 | TRBV18 | CASSPWQTGQVGYTF
TRBJ1-5 | TRBV7-9 | CASSPTGSNQPQHF
TRBJ2-7 | TRBV27 | CASSPFVSQGNYEQYF
TRBJ1-2 | TRBV19 | CASSSGQGPNYGYTF
TRBJ2-2 | TRBV28 | CANQPGGNTGELFF
TRBJ2-2 | TRBV11-3 | CASSLRGEGTGELFF
TRBJ2-5 | TRBV28 | CASSLDRASVETQYF
TRBJ2-7 | TRBV28 | CASSQPGQGSYEQYF
TRBJ1-1 | TRBV28 | CASSPYRGSNTEAFF
TRBJ1-1 | TRBV5-6 | CASSWGATEAFF
TRBJ2-7 | TRBV5-1 | CASSRTVSDEQYF
TRBJ2-2 | TRBV7-8 | CASSLSTGELFF
TRBJ2-5 | TRBV10-3 | CAIGGKQGGQETQYF
TRBJ2-3 | TRBV5-6 | CASSPGTGRIGGTDTQYF
TRBJ2-1 | TRBV28 | CASRPASGHNEQFF
TRBJ1-4 | TRBV5-1 | CASSLGDTLQDEKLFF
TRBJ1-1 | TRBV4-1 | CASSHADRAKENTEAFF
TRBJ2-2 | TRBV19 | CASSTARELFF
TRBJ1-1 | TRBV28 | CASSSPGTGFTEAFF
TRBJ2-2 | TRBV3-1/TRBV3-2 | CASSFSIQGAGELFF
TRBJ1-2 | TRBV6-5 | CAARGGAGGYTF
TRBJ2-2 | TRBV3-1/TRBV3-2 | CASSQGTGDRELFF
TRBJ1-2 | TRBV19 | CASSMKRQGANYGYTF
TRBJ2-1 | TRBV6-2/TRBV6-3 | CASSYSRVAGTHEQFF
TRBJ1-5 | TRBV10-3 | CAISTGTSNQPQHF
TRBJ1-2 | TRBV28 | CASKTQGNYGYTF
TRBJ1-5 | TRBV6-6 | CASSTGGSQPQHF
TRBJ2-2 | TRBV6-5 | CASTLAGANTGELFF
TRBJ2-7 | TRBV18 | CASSVVDYEQYF
TRBJ1-5 | TRBV6-6 | CASSYRAGHQHF
TRBJ2-7 | TRBV5-4 | CASSFSQGFFYEQYF
TRBJ1-1 | TRBV3-1/TRBV3-2 | CASIRQGGTEAFF
TRBJ2-2 | TRBV29-1 | CSVRVTGELFF
TRBJ2-7 | TRBV29-1 | CSVSKGGGSYEQYF
TRBJ1-2 | TRBV19 | CASSRDRGGYGYTF
TRBJ2-1 | TRBV19 | CASSNRDRSTYNEQFF
TRBJ1-1 | TRBV28 | CAVGRQDRPPDTEAFF
TRBJ2-7 | TRBV2 | CASSEFGQGPYEQYF
TRBJ1-4 | TRBV9 | CASSVDGGQFNEKLFF